The T cell receptor beta chain described here comes from a study of shared clonotypes between healthy human individuals. General observations from the study: Measured sharing among donors was expected to vary with sequencing depth.

Germline CDR1 is MNHEY and CDR2 is SVGAGI. This CDR3 region has 16 residues. V was cut by 2 bases and J by 4 bases, with 18 bases left in between. The repertoire was sequenced with immunoSEQ multiplex PCR; TCRdb's copy has only in-frame clones and lacks some. The sample lists about 480,000 clones, 75% to 85% seen once, with 13% in the top ten. Concerning this clone itself: No antigen is known for it.

The sample comprised PBMCs. The clonotype comes from a woman aged 40 to 50 in good health. Some clones in this sample may be carry-over from other donors' samples. The chain carries TRBV6-5 and TRBJ2-7; weak D call: TRBD2 (6 bases). The CDR3 loop reads CASSYTRVPSVYEQYF. The CDR3 DNA sequence: TGTGCCAGCAGTTACACCCGGGTTCCTAGCGTATACGAGCAGTACTTC.